The TCR beta chain described here comes from a study of cytomegalovirus exposure and HLA in healthy donors. In the PCR, 60 Vbeta and 13 Jbeta primers were used. Generated by immunoSEQ multiplex PCR, the TCRdb table keeps only in-frame clones and is missing some. Counted here are about 140,000 clones, 60% to 85% occurring once; the ten biggest clones make up less than 3.5%. Germline lookup yields CDR1 SGHDT and CDR2 YYEEEE. The CDR3 consists of 14 residues. V was clipped by 4 bases and J by 3 bases, with 14 bases between them. The sample comprised PBMCs. The V gene is TRBV5-6, the J gene TRBJ2-7; D possibly corresponds to TRBD2 (5 bases). The sequence was collected from a male donor in good health and CMV-seronegative. The CDR3 DNA is TGTGCCAGCAGCCGGGGTGATGGCTACTACGAGCAGTACTTC. Encoded protein: CASSRGDGYYEQYF.